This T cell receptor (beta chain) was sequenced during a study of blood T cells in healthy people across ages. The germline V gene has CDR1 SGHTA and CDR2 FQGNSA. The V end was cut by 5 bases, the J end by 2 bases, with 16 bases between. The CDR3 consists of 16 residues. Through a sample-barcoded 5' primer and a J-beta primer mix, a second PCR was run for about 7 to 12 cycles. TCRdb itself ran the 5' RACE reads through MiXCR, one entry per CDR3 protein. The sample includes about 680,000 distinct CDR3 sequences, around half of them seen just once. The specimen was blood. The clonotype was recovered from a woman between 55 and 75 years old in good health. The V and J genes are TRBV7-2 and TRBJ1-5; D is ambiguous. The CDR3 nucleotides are TGTGCCAGCAGCCCCCGGCTAGGGTATGGCAATCAGCCCCAGCATTTT. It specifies CASSPRLGYGNQPQHF.